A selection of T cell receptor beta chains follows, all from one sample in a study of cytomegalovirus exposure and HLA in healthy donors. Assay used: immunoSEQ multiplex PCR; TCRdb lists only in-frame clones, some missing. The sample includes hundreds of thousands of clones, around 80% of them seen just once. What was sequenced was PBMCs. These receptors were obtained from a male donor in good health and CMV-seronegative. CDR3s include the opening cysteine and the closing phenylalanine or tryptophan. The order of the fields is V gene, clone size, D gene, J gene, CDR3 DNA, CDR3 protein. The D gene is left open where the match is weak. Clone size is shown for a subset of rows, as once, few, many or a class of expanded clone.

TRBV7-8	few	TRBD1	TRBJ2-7	TGTGCCAGCAGCCCGAACCAGGACAGGGGAAAGCACTTC	CASSPNQDRGKHF
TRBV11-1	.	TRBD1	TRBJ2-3	TGTGCCAGCAGCCTCATCCGGGACAGCGTTACAGATACGCAGTATTTT	CASSLIRDSVTDTQYF
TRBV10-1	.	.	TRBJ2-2	TGCGCCAGCAGTGATGGCGGGAAGAACACCGGGGAGCTGTTTTTT	CASSDGGKNTGELFF
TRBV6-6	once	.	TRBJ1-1	TGTGCCAGCAGTTATAGTTTGAACACTGAAGCTTTCTTT	CASSYSLNTEAFF
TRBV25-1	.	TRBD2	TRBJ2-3	TGTGCCAGCAGTGGTCCTAGCGGGAGGGCCCCGGTAAATACGCAGTATTTT	CASSGPSGRAPVNTQYF
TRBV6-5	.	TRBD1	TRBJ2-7	TGTGCCAGCAGTTCCAGCAGGGGGATCTACGAGCAGTACTTC	CASSSSRGIYEQYF
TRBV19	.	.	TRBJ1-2	TGTGCCAGTTCGCTCCAGATTTCTAACTATGGCTACACCTTC	CASSLQISNYGYTF
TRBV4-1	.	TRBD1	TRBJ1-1	TGCGCCAGCAGCCAAGGCCGGGACAGGGGGGATTGGACTGAAGCTTTCTTT	CASSQGRDRGDWTEAFF
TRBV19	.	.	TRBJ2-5	TGTGCCAGTAGTATAGTAGCTGGGGAGACCCAGTACTTC	CASSIVAGETQYF
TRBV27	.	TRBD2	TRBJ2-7	TGTGCCAGCAGTATGGGACTAGCGGGAGCCCTCCCTTCCGAGCAGTACTTC	CASSMGLAGALPSEQYF
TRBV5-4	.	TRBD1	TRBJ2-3	TGTGCCAGCAGTGACAGGGTGTCGGATACGCAGTATTTT	CASSDRVSDTQYF
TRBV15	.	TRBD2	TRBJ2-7	TGTGCCACCAGCAGCAGACTAGCGGGATTCGAGCAGTACTTC	CATSSRLAGFEQYF
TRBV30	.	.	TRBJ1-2	TGTGCCTGGAGCTCAACCGGGGGAACTAACTATGGCTACACCTTC	CAWSSTGGTNYGYTF
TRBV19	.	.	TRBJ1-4	TGTGCCAGTAGTTTGCGGGGGCGAACTAATGAAAAACTGTTTTTT	CASSLRGRTNEKLFF
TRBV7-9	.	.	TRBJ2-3	TGTGCCAGCAGCTTGGGGGTGGAGGGCCGGGGAGATACGCAGTATTTT	CASSLGVEGRGDTQYF
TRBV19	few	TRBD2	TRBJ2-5	TGTGCCAGTAGTTCTCTAGCGGGTAATTCGACCCAAGAGACCCAGTACTTC	CASSSLAGNSTQETQYF
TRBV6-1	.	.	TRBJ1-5	TGTGCCAGCAGTGAAGGGAGGGTAAGCAATCAGCCCCAGCATTTT	CASSEGRVSNQPQHF
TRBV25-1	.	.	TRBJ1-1	TGTGCCACCTCGCGTATTGGAGCCGCTGAAGCTTTCTTT	CATSRIGAAEAFF
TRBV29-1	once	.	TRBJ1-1	TGCAGCGCTGTATCGGGGGGATTGAACACTGAAGCTTTCTTT	CSAVSGGLNTEAFF
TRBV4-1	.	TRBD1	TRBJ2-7	TGCGCCAGCAGCCAAGTCGCAGGGGGCTACGAGCAGTACTTC	CASSQVAGGYEQYF
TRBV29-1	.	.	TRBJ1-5	TGCAGCGTTGGTAATAGCAATCAGCCCCAGCATTTT	CSVGNSNQPQHF
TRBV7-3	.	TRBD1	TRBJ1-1	TGTGCCAGCAGCCCCTTCGACAGGGGATACACTGAAGCTTTCTTT	CASSPFDRGYTEAFF
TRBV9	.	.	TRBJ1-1	TGTGCCAGCAGCCCGGGGACTGCTAGGGTGAGCACTGAAGCTTTCTTT	CASSPGTARVSTEAFF
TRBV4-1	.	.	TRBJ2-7	TGCGCCAGCAGGCGGACGGGAACCTACGAGCAGTACTTC	CASRRTGTYEQYF